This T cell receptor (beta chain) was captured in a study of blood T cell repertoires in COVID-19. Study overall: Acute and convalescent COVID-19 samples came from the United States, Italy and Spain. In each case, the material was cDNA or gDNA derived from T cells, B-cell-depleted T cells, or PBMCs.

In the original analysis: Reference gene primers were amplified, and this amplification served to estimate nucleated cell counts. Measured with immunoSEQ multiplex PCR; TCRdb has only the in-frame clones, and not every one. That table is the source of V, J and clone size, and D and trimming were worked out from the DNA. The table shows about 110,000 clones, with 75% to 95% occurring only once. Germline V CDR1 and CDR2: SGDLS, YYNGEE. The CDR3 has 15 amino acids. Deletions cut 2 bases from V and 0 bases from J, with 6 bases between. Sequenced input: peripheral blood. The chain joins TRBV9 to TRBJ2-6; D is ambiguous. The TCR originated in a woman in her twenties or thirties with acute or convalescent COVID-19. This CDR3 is CASSVRNSGANVLTF. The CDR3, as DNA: TGTGCCAGCAGCGTTCGTAACTCTGGGGCCAACGTCCTGACTTTC.